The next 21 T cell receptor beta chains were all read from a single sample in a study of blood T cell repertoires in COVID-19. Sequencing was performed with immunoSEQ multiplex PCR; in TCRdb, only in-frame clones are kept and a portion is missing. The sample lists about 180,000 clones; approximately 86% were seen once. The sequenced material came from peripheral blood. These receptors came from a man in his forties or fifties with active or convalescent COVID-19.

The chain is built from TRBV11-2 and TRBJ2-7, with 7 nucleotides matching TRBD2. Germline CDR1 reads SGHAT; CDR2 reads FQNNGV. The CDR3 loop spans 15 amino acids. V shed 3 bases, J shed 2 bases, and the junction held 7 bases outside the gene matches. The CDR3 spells CASSFRRGLTYEQYF. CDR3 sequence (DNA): TGTGCCAGCAGCTTTCGTAGGGGACTAACCTACGAGCAGTACTTC. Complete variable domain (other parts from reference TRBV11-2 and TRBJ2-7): EAGVAQSPRYKIIEKRQSVAFWCNPISGHATLYWYQQILGQGPKLLIQFQNNGVVDDSQLPKDRFSAERLKGVDSTLKIQPAKLEDSAVYLCASSFRRGLTYEQYFGPGTRLTVT.

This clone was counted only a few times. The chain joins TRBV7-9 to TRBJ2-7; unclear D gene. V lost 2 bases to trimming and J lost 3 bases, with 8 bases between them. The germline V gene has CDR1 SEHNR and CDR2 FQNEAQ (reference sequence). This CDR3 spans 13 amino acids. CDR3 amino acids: CASSLNIYYEQYF. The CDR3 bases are TGTGCCAGCAGCTTAAATATTTACTACGAGCAGTACTTC.

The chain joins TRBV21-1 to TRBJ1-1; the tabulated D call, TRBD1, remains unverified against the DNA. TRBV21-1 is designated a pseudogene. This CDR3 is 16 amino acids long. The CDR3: CASSKPRDRVSTEAFF. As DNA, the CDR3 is TGTGCCAGCAGCAAACCAAGGGACAGGGTGTCCACTGAAGCTTTCTTT.

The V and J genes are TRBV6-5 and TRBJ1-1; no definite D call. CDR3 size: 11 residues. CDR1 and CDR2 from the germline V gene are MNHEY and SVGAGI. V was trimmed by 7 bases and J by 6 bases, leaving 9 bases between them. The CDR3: CASIRSAEAFF. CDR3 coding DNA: TGTGCCAGCATCAGGTCGGCTGAAGCTTTCTTT.

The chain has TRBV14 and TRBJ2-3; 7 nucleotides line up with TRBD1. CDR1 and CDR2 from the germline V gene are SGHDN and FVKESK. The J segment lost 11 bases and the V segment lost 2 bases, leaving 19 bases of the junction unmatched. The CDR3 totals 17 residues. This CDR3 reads CASSQKVPTDTGVKQYF. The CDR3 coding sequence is TGTGCCAGCAGCCAAAAGGTCCCCACAGACACAGGGGTGAAGCAGTATTTT.

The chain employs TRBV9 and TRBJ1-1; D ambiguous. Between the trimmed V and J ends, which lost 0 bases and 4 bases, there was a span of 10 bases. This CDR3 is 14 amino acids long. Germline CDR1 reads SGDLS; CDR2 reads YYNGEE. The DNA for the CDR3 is TGTGCCAGCAGCGTAGTGGGAGGCGGCACTGAAGCTTTCTTT. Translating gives CASSVVGGGTEAFF.

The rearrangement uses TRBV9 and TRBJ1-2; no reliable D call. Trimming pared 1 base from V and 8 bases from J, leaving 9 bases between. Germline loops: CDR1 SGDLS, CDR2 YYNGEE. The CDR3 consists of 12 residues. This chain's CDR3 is CASSVSELGYTF. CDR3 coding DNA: TGTGCCAGCAGCGTATCCGAGTTGGGCTACACCTTC. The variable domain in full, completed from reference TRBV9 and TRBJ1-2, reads DSGVTQTPKHLITATGQRVTLRCSPRSGDLSVYWYQQSLDQGLQFLIQYYNGEERAKGNILERFSAQQFPDLHSELNLSSLELGDSALYFCASSVSELGYTFGSGTRLTVV.

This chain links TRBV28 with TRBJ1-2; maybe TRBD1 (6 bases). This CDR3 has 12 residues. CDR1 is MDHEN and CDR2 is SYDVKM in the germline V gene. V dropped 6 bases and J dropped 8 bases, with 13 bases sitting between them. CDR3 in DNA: TGTGCCAGCAGGGAAAGGACAGAAGGCTACACCTTC. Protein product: CASRERTEGYTF.

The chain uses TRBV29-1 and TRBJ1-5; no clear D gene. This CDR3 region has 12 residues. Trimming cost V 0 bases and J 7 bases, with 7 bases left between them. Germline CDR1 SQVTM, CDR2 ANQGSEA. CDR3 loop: CSVEEEGQPQHF. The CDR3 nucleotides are TGCAGCGTTGAAGAGGAGGGCCAGCCCCAGCATTTT.

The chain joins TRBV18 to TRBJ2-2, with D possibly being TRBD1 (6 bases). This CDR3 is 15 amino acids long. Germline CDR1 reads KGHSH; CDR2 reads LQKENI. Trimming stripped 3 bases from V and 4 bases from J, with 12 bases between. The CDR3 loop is CASSPRDTTTGELFF. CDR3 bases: TGTGCCAGCTCACCCAGGGACACCACCACCGGGGAGCTGTTTTTT.

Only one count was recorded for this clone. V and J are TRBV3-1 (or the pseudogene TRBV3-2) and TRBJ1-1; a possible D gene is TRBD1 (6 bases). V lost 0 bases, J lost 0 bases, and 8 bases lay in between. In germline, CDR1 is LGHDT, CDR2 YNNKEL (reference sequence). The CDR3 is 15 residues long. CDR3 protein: CASSQEGGLNTEAFF. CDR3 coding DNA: TGTGCCAGCAGCCAAGAAGGGGGACTGAACACTGAAGCTTTCTTT.

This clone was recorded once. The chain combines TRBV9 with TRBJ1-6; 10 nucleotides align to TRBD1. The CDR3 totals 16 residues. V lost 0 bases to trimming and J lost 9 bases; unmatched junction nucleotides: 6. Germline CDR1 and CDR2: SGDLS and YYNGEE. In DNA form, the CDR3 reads TGTGCCAGCAGCGTAGAGGGGACAGGGGTTTCTTCACCCCTCCACTTT. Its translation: CASSVEGTGVSSPLHF.

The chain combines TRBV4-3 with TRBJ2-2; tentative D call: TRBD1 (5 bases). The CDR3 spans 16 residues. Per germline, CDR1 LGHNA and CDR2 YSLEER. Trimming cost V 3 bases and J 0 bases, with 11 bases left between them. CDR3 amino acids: CASSQHRTSNTGELFF. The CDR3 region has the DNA TGCGCCAGCAGCCAGCACAGGACCTCGAACACCGGGGAGCTGTTTTTT.

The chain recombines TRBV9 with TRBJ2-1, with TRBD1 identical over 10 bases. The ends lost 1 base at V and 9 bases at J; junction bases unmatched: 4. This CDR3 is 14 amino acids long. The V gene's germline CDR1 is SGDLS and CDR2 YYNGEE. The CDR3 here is CASSVTTGGGEQFF. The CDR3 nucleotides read TGTGCCAGCAGCGTAACGACAGGGGGCGGTGAGCAGTTCTTC.

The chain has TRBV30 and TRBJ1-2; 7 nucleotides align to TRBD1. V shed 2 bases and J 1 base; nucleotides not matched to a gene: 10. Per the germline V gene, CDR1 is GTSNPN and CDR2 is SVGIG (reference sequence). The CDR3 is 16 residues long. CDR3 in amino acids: CAWSSQPGGFNYGYTF. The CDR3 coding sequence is TGTGCCTGGAGTTCCCAGCCAGGGGGATTTAACTATGGCTACACCTTC.

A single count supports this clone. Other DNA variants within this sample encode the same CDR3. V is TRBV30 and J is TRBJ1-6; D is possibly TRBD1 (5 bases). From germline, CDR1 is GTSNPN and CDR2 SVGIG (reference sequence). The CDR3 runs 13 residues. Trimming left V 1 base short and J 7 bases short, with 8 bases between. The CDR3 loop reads CAWSGGGNSPLHF. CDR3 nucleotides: TGTGCCTGGAGTGGGGGGGGAAATTCACCCCTCCACTTT. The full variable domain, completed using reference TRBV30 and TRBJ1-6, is SQTIHQWPATLVQPVGSPLSLECTVEGTSNPNLYWYRQAAGRGLQLLFYSVGIGQISSEVPQNLSASRPQDRQFILSSKKLLLSDSGFYLCAWSGGGNSPLHFGNGTRLTVT.

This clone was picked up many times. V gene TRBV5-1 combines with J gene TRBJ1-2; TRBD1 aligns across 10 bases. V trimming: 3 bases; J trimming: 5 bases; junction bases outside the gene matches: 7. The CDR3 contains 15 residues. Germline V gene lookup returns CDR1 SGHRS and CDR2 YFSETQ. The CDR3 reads CASSSTGGSPYGYTF. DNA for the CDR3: TGCGCCAGCAGCTCGACAGGGGGCTCTCCGTATGGCTACACCTTC.

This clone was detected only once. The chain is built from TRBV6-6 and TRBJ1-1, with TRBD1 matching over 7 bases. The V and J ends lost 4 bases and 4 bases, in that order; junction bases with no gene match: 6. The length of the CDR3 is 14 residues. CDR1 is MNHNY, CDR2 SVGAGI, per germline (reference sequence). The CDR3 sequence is CASSSGQRLTEAFF. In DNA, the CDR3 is TGTGCCAGCAGTTCGGGACAGCGACTCACTGAAGCTTTCTTT.

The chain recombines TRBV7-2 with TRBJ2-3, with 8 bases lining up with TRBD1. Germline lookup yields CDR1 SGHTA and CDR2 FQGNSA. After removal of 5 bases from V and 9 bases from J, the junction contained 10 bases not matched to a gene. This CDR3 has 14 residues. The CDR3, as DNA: TGTGCCAGCAGCCTTGGTCAGGGGGCTGAAACGCAGTATTTT. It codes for CASSLGQGAETQYF.

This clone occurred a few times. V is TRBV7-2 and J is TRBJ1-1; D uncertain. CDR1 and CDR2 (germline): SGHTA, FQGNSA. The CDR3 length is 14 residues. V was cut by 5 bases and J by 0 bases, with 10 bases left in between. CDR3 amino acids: CASSQQYLNTEAFF. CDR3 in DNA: TGTGCCAGCAGCCAACAGTATTTGAACACTGAAGCTTTCTTT.

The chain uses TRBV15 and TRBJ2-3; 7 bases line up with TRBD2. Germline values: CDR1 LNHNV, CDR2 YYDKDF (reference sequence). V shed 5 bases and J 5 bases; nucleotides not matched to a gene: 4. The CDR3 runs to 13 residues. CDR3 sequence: CATSEGGEDTQYF. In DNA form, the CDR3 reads TGTGCCACCAGCGAGGGAGGGGAAGATACGCAGTATTTT.